This T cell receptor (beta chain) was profiled in a study of patients and donors after allogeneic stem cell transplantation (dated by TCRdb to about 2020). At the junction V is shortened by 4 bases and J by 5 bases, with 16 bases in between. According to the germline V gene (reference sequence), CDR1 reads DFQATT and CDR2 reads SNEGSKA. The CDR3 has 14 amino acids, counting the end cysteine and phenylalanine. Only the CDR3 portion is preserved as DNA: 42 bases, with reading frame beginning at the first base. The library relied on RT-PCR. For sequencing, a NextSeq 550 was employed. Using fastp at Q25 and MiXCR, TCRdb reprocessed the public reads and kept productive beta chains. Identical CDR3 proteins give one entry, which carries the most common genes and DNA. In all, the sample holds about 230,000 distinct CDR3 sequences, and roughly 14% of those were seen once. Of the sample, 11% is held by the ten largest clones.

This clonotype has more than one count but fewer than ten. It lacks a known antigen. No base quality values were provided; no much bigger clone lies one nucleotide off. The sequenced sample consisted of blood, either unsorted or a sorted T cell fraction (not recorded which). This clonotype was sampled from a human donor who was either an allogeneic HSCT recipient or a stem cell or donor lymphocyte infusion donor (not recorded which). It is not recorded whose cells these are; they may come from a transplant donor. The chain is assembled from TRBV20-1 and TRBJ2-3, with TRBD2 tentatively as D gene (6 bases match). CDR3 region: CSATGSGGRDTQYF. At the DNA level, the sequence is TGCAGTGCTACGGGTAGCGGAGGGAGAGATACGCAGTATTTT.